This T cell receptor beta chain was sequenced in a study of regulatory T cells in long-lasting Graves disease. Documented time point: newly diagnosed GD, antithyroid drugs for less than 3 months. Isolated PBMC RNA provided the starting material for the TCR library. Those enrolled as patients came out of an endocrinology department in Xi'an, China. Researchers made TCR beta libraries by using iRepertoire HTBI primers and running Arm-PCR on CDR3 regions. A single record per CDR3 protein comes from TCRdb applying MiXCR to the multiplex PCR reads. The table lists about 200,000 distinct CDR3 sequences, around 20% of them singletons, with approximately 24% in the top ten. The germline V and J ends were trimmed by 2 bases and 1 base, with 9 bases remaining between them. Germline lookup yields CDR1 MNHEY and CDR2 SVGAGI. CDR3 length equals 15 residues.

This TCR came from a female donor with Graves disease. Sample: peripheral blood mononuclear cells (PBMCs), taken at new diagnosis, from a patient treated with antithyroid drugs. The rearrangement joins TRBV6-5 to TRBJ1-5; tentatively, D is TRBD1 (5 bases). For the CDR3, the DNA is TGTGCCAGCAGTTACAGGGGCGGGAGCAATCAGCCCCAGCATTTT. It specifies CASSYRGGSNQPQHF.